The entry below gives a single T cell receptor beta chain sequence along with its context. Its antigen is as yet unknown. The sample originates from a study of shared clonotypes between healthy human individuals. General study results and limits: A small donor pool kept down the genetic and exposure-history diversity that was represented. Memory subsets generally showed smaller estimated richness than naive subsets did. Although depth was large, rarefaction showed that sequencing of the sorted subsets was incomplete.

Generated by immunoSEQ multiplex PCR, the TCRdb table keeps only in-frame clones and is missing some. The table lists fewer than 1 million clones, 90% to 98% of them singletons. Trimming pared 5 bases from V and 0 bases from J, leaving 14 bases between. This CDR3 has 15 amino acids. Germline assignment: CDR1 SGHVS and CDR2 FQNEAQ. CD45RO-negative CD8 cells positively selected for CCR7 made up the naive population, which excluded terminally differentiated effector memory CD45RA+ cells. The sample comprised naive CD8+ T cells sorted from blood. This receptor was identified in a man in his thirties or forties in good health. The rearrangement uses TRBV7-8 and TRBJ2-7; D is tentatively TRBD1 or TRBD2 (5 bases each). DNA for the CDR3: TGTGCCAGCAGCCCATCGGGACCCGACTCCTACGAGCAGTACTTC. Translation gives CASSPSGPDSYEQYF.